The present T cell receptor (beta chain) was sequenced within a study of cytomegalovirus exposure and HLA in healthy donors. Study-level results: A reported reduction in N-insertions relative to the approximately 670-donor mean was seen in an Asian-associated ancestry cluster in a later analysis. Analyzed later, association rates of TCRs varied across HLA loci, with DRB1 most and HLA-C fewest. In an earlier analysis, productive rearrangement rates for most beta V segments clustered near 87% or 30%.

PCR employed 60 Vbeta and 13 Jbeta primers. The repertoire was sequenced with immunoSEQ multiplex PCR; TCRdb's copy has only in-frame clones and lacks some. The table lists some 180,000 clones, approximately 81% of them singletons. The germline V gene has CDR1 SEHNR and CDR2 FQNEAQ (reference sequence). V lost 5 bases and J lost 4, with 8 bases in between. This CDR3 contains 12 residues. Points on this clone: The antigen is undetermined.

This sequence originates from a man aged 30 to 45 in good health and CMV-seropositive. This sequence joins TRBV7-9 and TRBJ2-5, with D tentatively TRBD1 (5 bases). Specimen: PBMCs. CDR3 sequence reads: CASSKRGETQYF. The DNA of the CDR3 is TGTGCCAGCAGCAAAAGGGGAGAGACCCAGTACTTC.